The present entry profiles one TCR beta chain with its context. Trimming removed 2 bases from V and 5 bases from J, with 18 bases in between. The germline V gene has CDR1 SGHNT and CDR2 YYREEE (reference sequence). This CDR3 comprises 16 residues. The data were obtained in a study of shared T cell receptors in the human thymus. Assay: immunoSEQ multiplex PCR; the TCRdb copy retains only in-frame clones and omits some. The data show some 760,000 clones, 80% to 90% seen once. Separately, the same data were catalogued under a study of human thymus T cells. That study reports: Having surgery to correct congenital heart defects, healthy Finnish infants acted as the donors. Thymus tissue was removed during corrective cardiac surgery. Gene usage (both V and J) appeared biased in thymic and blood repertoires. Unrelated individuals had highly overlapping thymic repertoires, as reported in related research.

The sequence derives from a girl in the first two years of life with a congenital heart defect. V is TRBV5-4 and J is TRBJ2-3; TRBD1 might be the D (6 bases). The sequenced sample consisted of thymocytes. CDR3 loop: CASSFRRHRVGDTQYF. In DNA, the CDR3 is TGTGCCAGCAGCTTTAGACGGCACAGGGTGGGAGATACGCAGTATTTT.